This T cell receptor beta chain appears in the sequencing data of a study of blood T cell repertoires in COVID-19. Study context: Sources were T cells, B-cell-depleted T cells, or PBMCs; the material itself was cDNA or gDNA.

Clones were read by immunoSEQ multiplex PCR, and TCRdb kept only the in-frame ones, dropping some. Counted here are roughly 250,000 clones, 80% to 90% occurring once; the ten biggest clones make up 3.5% to 4.5%. This CDR3 comprises 19 residues. The junction had 21 bases not matched to a gene; V was cut back by 6 bases and J by 6 bases. CDR1 and CDR2 from the germline V gene are MNHEY and SMNVEV (reference sequence). Allocation to cohorts depended on clinical history reported by the participants. The rearrangement uses TRBV27 and TRBJ2-1; TRBD1 matches at 9 bases. The clonotype was recovered from a woman under 40 who had recovered from COVID-19. Sample: PBMCs or T cells enriched from blood (not recorded which). The CDR3 loop is CASSGPIVRDRVGFNEQFF. CDR3 DNA: TGTGCCAGCAGCGGACCAATTGTCCGGGACAGGGTAGGTTTCAATGAGCAGTTCTTC.